The present T cell receptor (beta chain) was sequenced within a study of CD4 T cells in relation to SARS-CoV-2 and coronaviruses. With regard to this clone: Its antigen is as yet unknown.

The ends were cut back, 4 bases at V and 2 bases at J, with 13 bases in the middle. Germline lookup yields CDR1 MNHEY and CDR2 SVGAGI. The length of the CDR3 is 15 residues. Libraries were prepared by immunoSEQ multiplex PCR; TCRdb keeps only in-frame clonotypes and omits some of them. Of about 21,000 clones listed, around three quarters are singletons. The unexposed donors gave CD4+ T cells in 2011-2018, prior to COVID-19. CD4+ T cells were isolated from the cells after 10 days of culture. The specimen was CD4+ T cells from PBMCs, cultured in vitro. The clonotype comes from a human donor in good health. The chain combines TRBV6-5 with TRBJ2-3; D is uncertain. CDR3 amino acids: CASSFDRTDTDTQYF. The CDR3 DNA is TGTGCCAGCAGTTTCGACCGAACCGACACAGATACGCAGTATTTT.